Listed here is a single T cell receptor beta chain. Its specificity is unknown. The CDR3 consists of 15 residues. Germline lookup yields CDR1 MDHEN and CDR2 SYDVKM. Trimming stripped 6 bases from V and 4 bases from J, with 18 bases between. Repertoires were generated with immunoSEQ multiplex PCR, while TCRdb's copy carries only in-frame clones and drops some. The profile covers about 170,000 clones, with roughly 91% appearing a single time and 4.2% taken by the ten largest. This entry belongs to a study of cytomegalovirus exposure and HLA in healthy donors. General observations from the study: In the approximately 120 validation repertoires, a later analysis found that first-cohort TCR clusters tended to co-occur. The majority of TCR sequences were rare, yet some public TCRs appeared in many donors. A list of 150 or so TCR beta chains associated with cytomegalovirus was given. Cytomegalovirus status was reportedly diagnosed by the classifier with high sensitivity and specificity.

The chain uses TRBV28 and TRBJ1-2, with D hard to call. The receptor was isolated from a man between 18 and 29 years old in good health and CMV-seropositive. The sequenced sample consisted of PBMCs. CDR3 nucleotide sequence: TGTGCCAGCAGGAAACACGAACAGACCGCCTATGGCTACACCTTC. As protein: CASRKHEQTAYGYTF.